The T cell receptor (beta chain) under discussion was sequenced for a study of OX40 agonist ivuxolimab in advanced cancers. Study details: Two cutaneous melanoma patients and one hepatocellular carcinoma patient, three in all, had partial responses.

Of note for this clone: What it binds is not known.

V lost 3 bases, J lost 5 bases, and 14 bases lay in between. This CDR3 spans 14 amino acids. Per the germline V gene, CDR1 is LNHDA and CDR2 is SQIVND (reference sequence). Some clones are missing from TCRdb's copy, which holds only in-frame ones; the method was immunoSEQ multiplex PCR. The sample lists around 74,000 clones, roughly 92% occurring once. Exclusion applied to patients with autoimmune disease history or systemic immunosuppression. Study conclusions and caveats: Part of the nonresponder group also had normalized T-cell clonal expansion that was low. Expanded clones belonging to CD8+ T cells outnumbered, on average, those of CD4+.

The source is an adult with an advanced solid tumor such as melanoma, head and neck, liver or kidney cancer. The specimen comprised CD4+ or CD8+ T cells sorted from blood, sampled in a trial of the OX40 agonist ivuxolimab. The chain employs TRBV19 and TRBJ2-7; D is perhaps TRBD1 (6 bases). The CDR3 here is CASSMAGRGHEQYF. CDR3 coding DNA: TGTGCCAGTAGTATGGCCGGCAGGGGACACGAGCAGTACTTC.